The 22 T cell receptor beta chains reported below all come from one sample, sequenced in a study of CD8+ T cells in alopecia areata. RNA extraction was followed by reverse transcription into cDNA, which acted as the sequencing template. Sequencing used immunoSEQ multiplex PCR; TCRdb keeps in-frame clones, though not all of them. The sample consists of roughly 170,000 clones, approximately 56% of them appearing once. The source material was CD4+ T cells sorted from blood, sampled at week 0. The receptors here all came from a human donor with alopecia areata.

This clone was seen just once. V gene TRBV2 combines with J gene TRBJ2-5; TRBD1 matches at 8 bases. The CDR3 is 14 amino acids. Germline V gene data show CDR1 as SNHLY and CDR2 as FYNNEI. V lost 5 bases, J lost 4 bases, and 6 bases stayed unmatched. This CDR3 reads CASSPDRVGETQYF. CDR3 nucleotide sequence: TGTGCCAGCAGTCCGGACAGGGTCGGAGAGACCCAGTACTTC. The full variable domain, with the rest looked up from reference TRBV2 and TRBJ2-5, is EPEVTQTPSHQVTQMGQEVILRCVPISNHLYFYWYRQILGQKVEFLVSFYNNEISEKSEIFDDQFSVERPDGSNFTLKIRSTKLEDSAMYFCASSPDRVGETQYFGPGTRLLVL.

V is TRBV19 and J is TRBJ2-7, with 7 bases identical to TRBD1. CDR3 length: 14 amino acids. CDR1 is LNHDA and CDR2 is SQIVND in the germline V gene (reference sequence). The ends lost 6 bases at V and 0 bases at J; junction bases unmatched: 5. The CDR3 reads CASRQQGSSYEQYF. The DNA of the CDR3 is TGTGCCAGTAGGCAACAGGGGAGCTCCTACGAGCAGTACTTC. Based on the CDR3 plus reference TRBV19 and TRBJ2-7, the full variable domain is DGGITQSPKYLFRKEGQNVTLSCEQNLNHDAMYWYRQDPGQGLRLIYYSQIVNDFQKGDIAEGYSVSREKKESFPLTVTSAQKNPTAFYLCASRQQGSSYEQYFGPGTRLTVT.

The CDR3 loop reads CATSRQDGDGGELFF. The CDR3 DNA reads as TGTGCCACCAGCAGACAGGACGGAGACGGAGGAGAACTGTTTTTT. This chain connects TRBV15 to TRBJ1-4; no definite D call. The CDR3 sequence is 15 residues long. Trimming cost V 2 bases and J 12 bases, with 19 bases left between them. Germline CDR1 and CDR2: LNHNV and YYDKDF (reference sequence). Full variable domain (outside the CDR3, taken from reference TRBV15 and TRBJ1-4): DAMVIQNPRYQVTQFGKPVTLSCSQTLNHNVMYWYQQKSSQAPKLLFHYYDKDFNNEADTPDNFQSRRPNTSFCFLDIRSPGLGDTAMYLCATSRQDGDGGELFFGSGTQLSVL.

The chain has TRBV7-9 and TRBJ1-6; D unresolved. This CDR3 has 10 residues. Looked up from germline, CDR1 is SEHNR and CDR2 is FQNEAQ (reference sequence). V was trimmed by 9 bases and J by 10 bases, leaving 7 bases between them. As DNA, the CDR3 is TGTGCCAGGATCTTGTCACCCCTCCACTTT. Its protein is CARILSPLHF. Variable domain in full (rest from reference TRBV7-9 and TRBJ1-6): DTGVSQNPRHKITKRGQNVTFRCDPISEHNRLYWYRQTLGQGPEFLTYFQNEAQLEKSRLLSDRFSAERPKGSFSTLEIQRTEQGDSAMYLCARILSPLHFGNGTRLTVT.

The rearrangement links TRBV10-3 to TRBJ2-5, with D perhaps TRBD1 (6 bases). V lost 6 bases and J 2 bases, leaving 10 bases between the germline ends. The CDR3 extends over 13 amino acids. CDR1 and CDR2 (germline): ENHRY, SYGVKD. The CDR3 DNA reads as TGTGCCATCAGCTGGGGGCAGCAAGAGACCCAGTACTTC. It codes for CAISWGQQETQYF.

The CDR3, as DNA: TGTGCCAGCAGCCAAGAAGGACAGCGGAACTATGGCTACACCTTC. Translation: CASSQEGQRNYGYTF. The chain is built from TRBV4-2 and TRBJ1-2; the D gene is possibly TRBD1 (6 bases). Trimming pared 0 bases from V and 2 bases from J, leaving 10 bases between. In germline, CDR1 is LGHNA, CDR2 YNFKEQ. This CDR3 has 15 residues.

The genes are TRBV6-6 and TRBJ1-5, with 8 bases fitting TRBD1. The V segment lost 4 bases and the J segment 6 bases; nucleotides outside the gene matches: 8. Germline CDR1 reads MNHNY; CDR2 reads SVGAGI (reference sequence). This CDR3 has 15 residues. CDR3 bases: TGTGCCAGCAGTTCCTACACAGGGGGAAGTCAGCCCCAGCATTTT. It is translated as CASSSYTGGSQPQHF.

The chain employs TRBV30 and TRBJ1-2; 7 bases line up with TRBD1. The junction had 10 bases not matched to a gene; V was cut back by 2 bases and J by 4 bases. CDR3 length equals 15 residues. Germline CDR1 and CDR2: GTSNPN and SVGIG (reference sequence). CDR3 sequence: CAWSPKSTGAYGYTF. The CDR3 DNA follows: TGTGCCTGGAGTCCCAAATCAACAGGGGCCTATGGCTACACCTTC.

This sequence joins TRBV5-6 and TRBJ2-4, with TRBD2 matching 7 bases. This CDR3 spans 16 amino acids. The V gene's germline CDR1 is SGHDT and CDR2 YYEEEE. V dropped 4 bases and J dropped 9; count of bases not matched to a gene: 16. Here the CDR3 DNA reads TGTGCCAGCAGCCTATTGTCAATCTTGGGGGGGAGCATTCAGTACTTC. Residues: CASSLLSILGGSIQYF.

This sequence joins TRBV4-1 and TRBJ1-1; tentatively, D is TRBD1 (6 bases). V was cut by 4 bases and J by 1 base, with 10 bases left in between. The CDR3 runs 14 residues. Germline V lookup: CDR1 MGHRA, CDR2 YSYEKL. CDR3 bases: TGCGCCAGCAGCCCCGGACAGTCGAACACTGAAGCTTTCTTT. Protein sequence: CASSPGQSNTEAFF.

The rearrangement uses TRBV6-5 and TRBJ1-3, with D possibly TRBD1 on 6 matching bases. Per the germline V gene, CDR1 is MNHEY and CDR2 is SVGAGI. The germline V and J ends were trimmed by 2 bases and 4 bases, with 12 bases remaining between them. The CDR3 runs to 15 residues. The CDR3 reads CASSYRGARGNTIYF. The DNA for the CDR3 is TGTGCCAGCAGTTACAGGGGGGCGCGAGGAAACACCATATATTTT.

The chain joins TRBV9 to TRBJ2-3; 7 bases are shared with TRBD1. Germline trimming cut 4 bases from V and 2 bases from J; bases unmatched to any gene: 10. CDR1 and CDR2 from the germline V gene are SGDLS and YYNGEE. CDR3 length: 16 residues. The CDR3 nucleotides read TGTGCCAGCAGCCCTACCAGTGGGACAGCCACAGATACGCAGTATTTT. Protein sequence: CASSPTSGTATDTQYF.

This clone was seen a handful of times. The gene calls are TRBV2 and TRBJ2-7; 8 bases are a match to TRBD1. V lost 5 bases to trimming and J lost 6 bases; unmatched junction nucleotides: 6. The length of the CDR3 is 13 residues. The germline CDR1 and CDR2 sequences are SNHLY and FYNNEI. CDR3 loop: CASSYDRGLEQYF. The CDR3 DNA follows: TGTGCCAGCAGTTATGACAGGGGCCTCGAGCAGTACTTC.

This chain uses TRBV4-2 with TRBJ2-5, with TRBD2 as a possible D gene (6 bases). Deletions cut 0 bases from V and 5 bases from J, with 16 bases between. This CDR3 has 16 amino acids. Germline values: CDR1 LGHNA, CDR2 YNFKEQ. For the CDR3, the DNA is TGTGCCAGCAGCCAAGATCTACTGGGGGGTCAGGAGACCCAGTACTTC. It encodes CASSQDLLGGQETQYF.

CDR3 nucleotide sequence: TGCAGCGTGCCGGGAGAAGGGTACACTGAAGCTTTCTTT. It specifies CSVPGEGYTEAFF. The chain uses TRBV29-1 and TRBJ1-1; D is uncertain. Germline assignment: CDR1 SQVTM and CDR2 ANQGSEA. Trimming cost V 6 bases and J 3 bases, with 14 bases left between them. The CDR3 loop spans 13 amino acids.

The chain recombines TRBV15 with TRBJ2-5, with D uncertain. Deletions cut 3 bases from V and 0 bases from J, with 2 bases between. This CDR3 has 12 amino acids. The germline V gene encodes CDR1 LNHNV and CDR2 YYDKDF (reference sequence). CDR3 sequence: CATSSHQETQYF. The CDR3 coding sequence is TGTGCCACCAGCAGCCACCAAGAGACCCAGTACTTC.

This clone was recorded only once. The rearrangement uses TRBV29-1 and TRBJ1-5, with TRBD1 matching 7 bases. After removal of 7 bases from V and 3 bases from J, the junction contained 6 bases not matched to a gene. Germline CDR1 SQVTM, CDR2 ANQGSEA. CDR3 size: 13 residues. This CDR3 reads CSAATGTNQPQHF. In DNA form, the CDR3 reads TGCAGCGCCGCGACAGGGACCAATCAGCCCCAGCATTTT.

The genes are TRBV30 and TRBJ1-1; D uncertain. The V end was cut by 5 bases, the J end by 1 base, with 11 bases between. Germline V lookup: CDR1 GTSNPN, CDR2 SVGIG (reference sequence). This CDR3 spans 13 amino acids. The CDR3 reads CAWLRRENTEAFF. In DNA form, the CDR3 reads TGTGCCTGGCTAAGGAGAGAGAACACTGAAGCTTTCTTT.

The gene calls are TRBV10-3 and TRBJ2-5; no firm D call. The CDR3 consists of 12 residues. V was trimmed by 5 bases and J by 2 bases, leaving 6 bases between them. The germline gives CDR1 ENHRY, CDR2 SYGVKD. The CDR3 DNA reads TGTGCCATCAGTCCACAGCAAGAGACCCAGTACTTC. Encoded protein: CAISPQQETQYF.

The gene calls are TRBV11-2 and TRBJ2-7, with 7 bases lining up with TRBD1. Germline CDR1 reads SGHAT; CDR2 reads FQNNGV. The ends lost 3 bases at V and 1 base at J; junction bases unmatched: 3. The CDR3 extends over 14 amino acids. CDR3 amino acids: CASSLGQTSYEQYF. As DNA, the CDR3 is TGTGCCAGCAGCTTGGGACAGACTTCCTACGAGCAGTACTTC.

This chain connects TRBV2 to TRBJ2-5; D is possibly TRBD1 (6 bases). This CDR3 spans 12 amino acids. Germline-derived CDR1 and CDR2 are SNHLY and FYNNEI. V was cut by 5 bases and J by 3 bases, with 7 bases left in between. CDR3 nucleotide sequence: TGTGCCAGCAGTCGGACAGAAGAGACCCAGTACTTC. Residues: CASSRTEETQYF. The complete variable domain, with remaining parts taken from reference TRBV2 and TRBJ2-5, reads EPEVTQTPSHQVTQMGQEVILRCVPISNHLYFYWYRQILGQKVEFLVSFYNNEISEKSEIFDDQFSVERPDGSNFTLKIRSTKLEDSAMYFCASSRTEETQYFGPGTRLLVL.

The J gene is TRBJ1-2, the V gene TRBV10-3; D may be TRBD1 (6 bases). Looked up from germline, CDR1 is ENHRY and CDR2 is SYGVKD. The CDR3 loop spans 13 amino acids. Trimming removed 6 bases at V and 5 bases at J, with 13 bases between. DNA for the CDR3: TGTGCCATCAGGCAGGGGCTTCTATATGGCTACACCTTC. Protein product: CAIRQGLLYGYTF.